Sequencing of this T cell receptor beta chain was carried out in a study of shared T cell receptors in the human thymus. Per germline, CDR1 SEHNR and CDR2 FQNEAQ (reference sequence). V lost 4 bases, J lost 6 bases, and 7 bases lay in between. The CDR3 covers 11 residues. Repertoires were generated with immunoSEQ multiplex PCR, while TCRdb's copy carries only in-frame clones and drops some. The sample shows almost 550,000 clones, about 84% of them seen only once. The sample was also reused in another study, on human thymus T cells.

Material for sequencing was thymocytes. The chain links TRBV7-9 to TRBJ2-7; unclear D gene. The sequence was obtained from a boy in the first two years of life with a congenital heart defect. The CDR3 DNA follows: TGTGCCAGCAGCTCCCCCGGCGAGCAGTACTTC. Translated: CASSSPGEQYF.